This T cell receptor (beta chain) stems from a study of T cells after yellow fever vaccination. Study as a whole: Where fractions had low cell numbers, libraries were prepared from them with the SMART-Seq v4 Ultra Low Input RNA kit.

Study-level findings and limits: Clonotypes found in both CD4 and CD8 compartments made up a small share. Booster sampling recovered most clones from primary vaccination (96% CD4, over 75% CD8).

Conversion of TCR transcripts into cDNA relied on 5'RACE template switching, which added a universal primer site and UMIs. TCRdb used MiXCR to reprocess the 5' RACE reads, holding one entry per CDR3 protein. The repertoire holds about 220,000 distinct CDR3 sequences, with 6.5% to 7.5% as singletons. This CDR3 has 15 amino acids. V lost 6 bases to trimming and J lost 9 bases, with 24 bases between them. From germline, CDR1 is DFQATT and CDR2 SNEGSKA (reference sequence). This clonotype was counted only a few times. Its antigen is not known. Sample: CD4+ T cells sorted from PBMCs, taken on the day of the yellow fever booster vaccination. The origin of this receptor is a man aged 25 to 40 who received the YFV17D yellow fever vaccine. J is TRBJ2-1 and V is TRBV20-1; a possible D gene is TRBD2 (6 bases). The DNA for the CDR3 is TGCAGTGCCAGGCGTCGGGAGTACGGTTCCGGTGAGCAGTTCTTC. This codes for CSARRREYGSGEQFF.